A selection of T cell receptor beta chains follows, all from one sample in a study of cytomegalovirus exposure and HLA in healthy donors. Generated by immunoSEQ multiplex PCR, the TCRdb table keeps only in-frame clones and is missing some. Of approximately 51,000 clones in the sample, around 85% were seen once. Sequencing was done on a sample of PBMCs. These receptors originate from a boy younger than 18 in good health and CMV-seropositive. The CDR3 runs from the conserved cysteine through the conserved F or W. A D gene is named only where the DNA matches it firmly. Only some rows state a clone size, as once, few, many or a class for expanded clones.

>TRBJ2-1|TRBV18|NA|NA
TGTGCCAGTCAACTAGCAGGACTCAACAATGAGCAGTTCTTC
CASQLAGLNNEQFF
>TRBJ2-2|TRBV6-5|NA|TRBD2
TGTGCCAGCAGCCGTAGACTAGCGGGAGCTGGGGAGCTGTTTTTT
CASSRRLAGAGELFF
>TRBJ1-1|TRBV20-1|once|NA
TGCAGTGCACAGGGTCTCACTGAAGCTTTCTTT
CSAQGLTEAFF
>TRBJ1-6|TRBV19|NA|TRBD1
TGTGCCAGTAGTATAGGCGACAGGGGGAATTCACCCCTCCACTTT
CASSIGDRGNSPLHF
>TRBJ2-1|TRBV6-5|NA|NA
TGTGCCAGCAGTTTCACCATGGCCCATGAGCAGTTCTTC
CASSFTMAHEQFF
>TRBJ1-6|TRBV5-1|NA|TRBD1
TGCGCCAGCAGCTCCGGACAGGGAGGCTCACCCCTCCACTTT
CASSSGQGGSPLHF
>TRBJ2-5|TRBV5-1|NA|NA
TGCGCCAGCAGCTCTACAAGAGGAGGAGAGACCCAGTACTTC
CASSSTRGGETQYF
>TRBJ1-5|TRBV2|NA|TRBD1
TGTGCCAGCAGTGGCACCATCGGGACAGGGGGATGGAAGCCCCAGCATTTT
CASSGTIGTGGWKPQHF
>TRBJ1-5|TRBV4-2|NA|NA
TGTGCCAGCAGCTTGGGACAAAACAATCAGCCCCAGCATTTT
CASSLGQNNQPQHF
>TRBJ1-2|TRBV7-2|NA|NA
TGTGCCAGCAGCCCTTTTGGAGATGGCTACACCTTC
CASSPFGDGYTF
>TRBJ2-1|TRBV28|once|TRBD2
TGTGCCAGCAGAGAAGCGGGGGGGTACGACAATGAGCAGTTCTTC
CASREAGGYDNEQFF
>TRBJ2-7|TRBV11-2|NA|TRBD1
TGTGCCAGCAGGGGGTGGACAGGTGCCTACGAGCAGTACTTC
CASRGWTGAYEQYF
>TRBJ2-3|TRBV4-2|NA|TRBD2
TGTGCCAGCAGCCAAGATCGGGGGGGCACAGATACGCAGTATTTT
CASSQDRGGTDTQYF
>TRBJ1-2|TRBV11-3|NA|NA
TGTGCCAGCAGCTTACCCGACGGGTATGGCTACACCTTC
CASSLPDGYGYTF
>TRBJ2-7|TRBV19|NA|TRBD1
TGTGCCAGTAGTACCCCCGGGACAGGGGTAGAAGAGCAGTACTTC
CASSTPGTGVEEQYF
>TRBJ1-2|TRBV18|NA|TRBD1
TGTGCCAGCTCACCAGCGGAGGGGGCAAATTTCTATGGCTACACCTTC
CASSPAEGANFYGYTF
>TRBJ2-1|TRBV5-1|NA|NA
TGCGCCAGCAGCTTGGAGGGGTTTCACAATGAGCAGTTCTTC
CASSLEGFHNEQFF
>TRBJ2-7|TRBV6-1|NA|NA
TGTGCCAGCAGCGCAGGTATTCCGGGGTCCTACGAGCAGTACTTC
CASSAGIPGSYEQYF
>TRBJ1-2|TRBV6-5|NA|NA
TGTGCCAGCAGTTACTCGATAGGAGCTAACTATGGCTACACCTTC
CASSYSIGANYGYTF
>TRBJ2-5|TRBV7-2|NA|TRBD2
TGTGCCAGCAGCCGGGGGGTCCAAGAGACCCAGTACTTC
CASSRGVQETQYF
>TRBJ2-1|TRBV5-1|NA|TRBD2
TGCGCCAGCAGCCCGGGGACTAGCGGGGGCAATGAGCAGTTCTTC
CASSPGTSGGNEQFF
>TRBJ1-6|TRBV7-8|NA|NA
TGTGCCAGCAGCGCCCACCTGAGCGCCTATAATTCACCCCTCCACTTT
CASSAHLSAYNSPLHF
>TRBJ1-6|TRBV5-4|NA|NA
TGTGCCAGCAGCTTGGTCGCGTTTGAGAATTCACCCCTCCACTTT
CASSLVAFENSPLHF
>TRBJ1-1|TRBV5-1|NA|TRBD1
TGCGCCAGCAGCCAGGGGGCTGCGAACACTGAAGCTTTCTTT
CASSQGAANTEAFF
>TRBJ1-3|TRBV5-6|NA|TRBD1
TGTGCCAGCAGCCCGAGATGGACAGGGACTACCATATATTTT
CASSPRWTGTTIYF